These 2 T cell receptor beta chains share one sample of origin, sequenced in a study of blood T cell repertoires in COVID-19 (TCRdb year 2020). Libraries were built with the immunoSEQ multiplex PCR assay. Sourced from immuneACCESS, this table was stored by TCRdb with only in-frame sequences that have V and J called. A share of the clones is absent; for the studies checked, an unresolved V gene accounts for under half, and the remainder has no known explanation. This sample comprises a few hundred thousand clones, around 87% of them detected only once. Roughly 1.4% of the sample comes from the top ten. The sample taken for sequencing was PBMCs or T cells enriched from blood (not recorded which). The receptor set was obtained from a man aged 30 to 45 who had recovered from COVID-19.

The chain has TRBV19 and TRBJ1-3; the D is unclear. The CDR3 is 16 amino acids. V was clipped by 3 bases and J by 0 bases, with 12 bases between them. The germline gives CDR1 LNHDA, CDR2 SQIVND (reference sequence). The CDR3 DNA is TGTGCCAGTAGTATGAGACACCTTCTCTCTGGAAACACCATATATTTT. It codes for CASSMRHLLSGNTIYF. Full variable domain (outside the CDR3, taken from reference TRBV19 and TRBJ1-3): DGGITQSPKYLFRKEGQNVTLSCEQNLNHDAMYWYRQDPGQGLRLIYYSQIVNDFQKGDIAEGYSVSREKKESFPLTVTSAQKNPTAFYLCASSMRHLLSGNTIYFGEGSWLTVV.

The chain has TRBV5-1 and TRBJ1-6; D gene uncertain. Trimming shortened V by 0 bases and J by 10 bases, and 8 bases separated the two germline ends. Germline values: CDR1 SGHRS, CDR2 YFSETQ. The CDR3 has 13 amino acids. Here the CDR3 reads CASSLAARSPLHF. CDR3 nucleotides: TGCGCCAGCAGCTTGGCTGCGAGATCACCCCTCCACTTT.